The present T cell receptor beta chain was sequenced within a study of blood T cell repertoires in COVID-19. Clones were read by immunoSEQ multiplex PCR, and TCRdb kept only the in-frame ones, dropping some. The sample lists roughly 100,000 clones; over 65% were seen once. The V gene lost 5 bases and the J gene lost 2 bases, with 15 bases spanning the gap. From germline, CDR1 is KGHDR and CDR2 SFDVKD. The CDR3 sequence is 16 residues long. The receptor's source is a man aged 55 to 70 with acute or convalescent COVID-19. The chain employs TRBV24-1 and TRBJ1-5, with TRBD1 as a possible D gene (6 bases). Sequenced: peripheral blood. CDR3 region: CATSGEQGFGNQPQHF. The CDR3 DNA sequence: TGTGCCACCAGTGGCGAACAGGGTTTCGGCAATCAGCCCCAGCATTTT.